The TCR delta chain under discussion was sequenced for a study of gamma-delta T cells after stem cell transplantation. TCRdb re-called clones from the RT-PCR reads using CATT. The top ten hold roughly 22% of the sample, which has 1,000 to 1,500 delta-chain clones, under 2% seen once. Germline assignment: CDR1 GEAIGNYY and CDR2 EKD. The CDR3 extends over 20 amino acids. As regards this clone: A far larger clone differs by one base, so this is likely a read error. This sample also contains other DNA sequences that code for the same CDR3.

The rearrangement uses TRDV2 and TRDJ3, with 7 bases identical to TRDD3. The source of this sequence is a human donor. It is not recorded whose cells these are; they may come from a transplant donor. What was sequenced was gamma-delta T cells. This chain's CDR3 is CACDTAGDSPSSWDTRQMFF. CDR3 coding DNA: TGTGCATGTGACACCGCTGGGGATAGCCCCAGCTCCTGGGACACCCGACAGATGTTTTTC.